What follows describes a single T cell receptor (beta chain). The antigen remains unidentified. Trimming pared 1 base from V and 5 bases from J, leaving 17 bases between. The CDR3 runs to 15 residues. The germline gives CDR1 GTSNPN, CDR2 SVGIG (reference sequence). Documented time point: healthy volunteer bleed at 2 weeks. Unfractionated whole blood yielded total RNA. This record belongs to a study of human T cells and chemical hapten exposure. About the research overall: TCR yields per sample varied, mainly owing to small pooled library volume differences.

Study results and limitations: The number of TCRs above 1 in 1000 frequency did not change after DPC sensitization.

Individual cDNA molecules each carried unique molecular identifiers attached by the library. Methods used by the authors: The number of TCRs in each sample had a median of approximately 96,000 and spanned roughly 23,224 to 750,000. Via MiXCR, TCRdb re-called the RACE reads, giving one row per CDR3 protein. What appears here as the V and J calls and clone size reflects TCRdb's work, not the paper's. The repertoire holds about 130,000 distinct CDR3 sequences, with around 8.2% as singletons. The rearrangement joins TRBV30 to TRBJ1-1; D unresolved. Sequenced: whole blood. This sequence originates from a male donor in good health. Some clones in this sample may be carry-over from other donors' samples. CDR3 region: CAWSGAVGMGTEAFF. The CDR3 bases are TGTGCCTGGAGTGGGGCGGTGGGGATGGGGACTGAAGCTTTCTTT.